The clone carrying this TCR beta chain was seen just once. Its ends do not fully match the called genes, so a read error is possible. This sample was included in a study of T cell changes during pregnancy in multiple sclerosis. This CDR3 contains 13 residues. From germline, CDR1 is SGHTA and CDR2 FQGNSA. Assay: immunoSEQ multiplex PCR; the TCRdb copy retains only in-frame clones and omits some. The sample shows 55,000 to 65,000 clones, more than 90% of them seen only once. The sample in question was peripheral blood, obtained in the second trimester of pregnancy. The chain is built from TRBV7-2 and TRBJ2-4, with 8 bases identical to TRBD2. The sequence was collected from a female donor with multiple sclerosis, enrolled in a pregnancy study. The CDR3 sequence is CASSVAGTSIQYF. In DNA, the CDR3 is TGTGCCAGCAGCGTAGCCGGGACTAGCATTCAGTACTTC.